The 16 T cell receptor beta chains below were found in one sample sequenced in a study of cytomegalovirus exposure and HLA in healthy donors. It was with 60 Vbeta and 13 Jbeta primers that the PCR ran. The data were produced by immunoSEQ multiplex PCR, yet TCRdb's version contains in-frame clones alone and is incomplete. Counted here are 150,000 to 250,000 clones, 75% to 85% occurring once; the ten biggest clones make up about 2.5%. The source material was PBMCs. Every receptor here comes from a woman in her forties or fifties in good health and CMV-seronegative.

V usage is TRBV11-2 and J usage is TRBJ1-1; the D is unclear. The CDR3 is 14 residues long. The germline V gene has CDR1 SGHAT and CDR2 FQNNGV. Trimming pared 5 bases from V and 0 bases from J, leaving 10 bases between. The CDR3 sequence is CASSARQLNTEAFF. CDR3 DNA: TGTGCCAGCAGCGCGAGGCAGCTGAACACTGAAGCTTTCTTT.

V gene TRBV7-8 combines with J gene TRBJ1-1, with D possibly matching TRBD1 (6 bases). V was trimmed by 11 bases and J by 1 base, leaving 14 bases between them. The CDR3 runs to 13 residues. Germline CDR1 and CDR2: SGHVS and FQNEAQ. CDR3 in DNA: TGTGCCCAGACAGGCCCGGGGAACACTGAAGCTTTCTTT. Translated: CAQTGPGNTEAFF.

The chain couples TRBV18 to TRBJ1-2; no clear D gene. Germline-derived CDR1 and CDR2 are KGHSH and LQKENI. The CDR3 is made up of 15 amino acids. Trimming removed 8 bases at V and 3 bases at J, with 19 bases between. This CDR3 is CASRSFPGNDYGYTF. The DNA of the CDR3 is TGTGCCAGCCGATCTTTTCCGGGAAATGACTATGGCTACACCTTC.

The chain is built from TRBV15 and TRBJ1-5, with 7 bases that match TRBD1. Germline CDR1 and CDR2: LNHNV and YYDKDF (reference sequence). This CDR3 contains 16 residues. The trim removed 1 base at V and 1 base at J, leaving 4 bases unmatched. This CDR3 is CATSRGPGGSNQPQHF. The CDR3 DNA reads TGTGCCACCAGCAGAGGTCCAGGGGGGAGCAATCAGCCCCAGCATTTT.

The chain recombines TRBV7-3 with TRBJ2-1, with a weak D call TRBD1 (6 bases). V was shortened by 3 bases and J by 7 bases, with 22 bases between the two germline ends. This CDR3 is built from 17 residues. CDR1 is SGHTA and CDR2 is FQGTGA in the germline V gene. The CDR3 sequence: CASSFQPLPLTGNEQFF. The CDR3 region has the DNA TGTGCCAGCAGCTTCCAACCCTTACCCCTAACAGGGAATGAGCAGTTCTTC.

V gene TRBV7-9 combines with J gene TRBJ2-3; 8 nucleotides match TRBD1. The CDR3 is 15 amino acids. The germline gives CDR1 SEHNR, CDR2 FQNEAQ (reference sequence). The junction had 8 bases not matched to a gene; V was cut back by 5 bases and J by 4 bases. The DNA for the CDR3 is TGTGCCAGCAGCGGTCTGTCAGGGGGCGCAGATACGCAGTATTTT. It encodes CASSGLSGGADTQYF.

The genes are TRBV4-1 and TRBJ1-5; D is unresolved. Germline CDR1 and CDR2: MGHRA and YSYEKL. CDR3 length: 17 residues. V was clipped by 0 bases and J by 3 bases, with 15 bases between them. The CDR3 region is CASSQDGQAGFNQPQHF. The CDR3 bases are TGCGCCAGCAGCCAAGATGGTCAGGCCGGCTTCAATCAGCCCCAGCATTTT.

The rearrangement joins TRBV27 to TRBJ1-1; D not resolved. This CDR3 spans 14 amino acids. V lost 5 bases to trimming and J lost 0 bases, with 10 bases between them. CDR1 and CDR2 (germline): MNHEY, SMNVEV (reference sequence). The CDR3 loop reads CASSQHRVNTEAFF. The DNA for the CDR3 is TGTGCCAGCAGTCAACATCGGGTGAACACTGAAGCTTTCTTT.

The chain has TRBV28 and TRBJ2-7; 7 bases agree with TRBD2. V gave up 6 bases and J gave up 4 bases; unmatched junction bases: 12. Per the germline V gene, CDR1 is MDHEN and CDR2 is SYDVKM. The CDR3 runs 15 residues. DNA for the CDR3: TGTGCCAGCAGAGGTGGGATTAGAGCGGGATACGAGCAGTACTTC. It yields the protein CASRGGIRAGYEQYF.

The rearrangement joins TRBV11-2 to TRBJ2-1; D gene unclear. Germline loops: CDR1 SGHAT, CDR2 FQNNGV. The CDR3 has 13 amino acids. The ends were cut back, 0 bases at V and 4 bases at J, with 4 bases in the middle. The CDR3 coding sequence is TGTGCCAGCAGCTTAGAGTTATACAATGAGCAGTTCTTC. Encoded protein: CASSLELYNEQFF.

The CDR3 DNA reads as TGTGCCAGCAGCCGCAGGGACAGGGCCCTCATTGGCTACACCTTC. Translation: CASSRRDRALIGYTF. This chain joins TRBV7-2 and TRBJ1-2; TRBD1 aligns across 9 bases. Germline assignment: CDR1 SGHTA and CDR2 FQGNSA. After removal of 5 bases from V and 7 bases from J, the junction contained 11 bases not matched to a gene. The CDR3 has 15 amino acids.

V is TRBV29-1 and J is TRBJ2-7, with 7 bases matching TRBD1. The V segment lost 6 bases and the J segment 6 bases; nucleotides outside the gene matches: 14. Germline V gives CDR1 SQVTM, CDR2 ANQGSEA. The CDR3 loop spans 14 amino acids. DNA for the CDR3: TGCAGCGTGATCCAAAGACAGGGAATCGGCGAGCAGTACTTC. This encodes CSVIQRQGIGEQYF.

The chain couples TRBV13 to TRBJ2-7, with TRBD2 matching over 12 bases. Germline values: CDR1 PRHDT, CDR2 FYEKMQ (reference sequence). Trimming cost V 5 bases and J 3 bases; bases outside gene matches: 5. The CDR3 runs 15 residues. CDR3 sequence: CASSTQGLAGYEQYF. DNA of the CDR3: TGTGCCAGCAGCACCCAGGGACTAGCGGGCTACGAGCAGTACTTC. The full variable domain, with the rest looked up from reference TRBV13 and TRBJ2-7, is AAGVIQSPRHLIKEKRETATLKCYPIPRHDTVYWYQQGPGQDPQFLISFYEKMQSDKGSIPDRFSAQQFSDYHSELNMSSLELGDSALYFCASSTQGLAGYEQYFGPGTRLTVT.

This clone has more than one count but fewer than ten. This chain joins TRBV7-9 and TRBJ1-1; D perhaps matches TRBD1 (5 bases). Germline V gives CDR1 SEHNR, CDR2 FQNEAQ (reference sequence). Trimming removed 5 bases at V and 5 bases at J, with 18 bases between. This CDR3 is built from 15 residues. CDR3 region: CASSPPEGRWTEAFF. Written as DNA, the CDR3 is TGTGCCAGCAGCCCACCGGAGGGGCGGTGGACTGAAGCTTTCTTT. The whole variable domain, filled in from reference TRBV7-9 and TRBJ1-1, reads DTGVSQNPRHKITKRGQNVTFRCDPISEHNRLYWYRQTLGQGPEFLTYFQNEAQLEKSRLLSDRFSAERPKGSFSTLEIQRTEQGDSAMYLCASSPPEGRWTEAFFGQGTRLTVV.

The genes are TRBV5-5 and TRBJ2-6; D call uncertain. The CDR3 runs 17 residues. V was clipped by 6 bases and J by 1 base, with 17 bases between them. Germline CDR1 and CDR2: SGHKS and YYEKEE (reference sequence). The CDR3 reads CASTPGWIGSGANVLTF. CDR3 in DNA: TGTGCCAGCACCCCGGGTTGGATCGGTTCTGGGGCCAACGTCCTGACTTTC. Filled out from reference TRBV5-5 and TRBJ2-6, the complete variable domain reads DAGVTQSPTHLIKTRGQQVTLRCSPISGHKSVSWYQQVLGQGPQFIFQYYEKEERGRGNFPDRFSARQFPNYSSELNVNALLLGDSALYLCASTPGWIGSGANVLTFGAGSRLTVL.

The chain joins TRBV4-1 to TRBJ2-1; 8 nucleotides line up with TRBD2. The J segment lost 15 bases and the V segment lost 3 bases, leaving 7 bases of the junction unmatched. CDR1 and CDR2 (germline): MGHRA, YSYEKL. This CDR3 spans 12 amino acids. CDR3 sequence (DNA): TGCGCCAGCAGCCATCTCCGGGAGGGTTGGTTCTTC. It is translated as CASSHLREGWFF.